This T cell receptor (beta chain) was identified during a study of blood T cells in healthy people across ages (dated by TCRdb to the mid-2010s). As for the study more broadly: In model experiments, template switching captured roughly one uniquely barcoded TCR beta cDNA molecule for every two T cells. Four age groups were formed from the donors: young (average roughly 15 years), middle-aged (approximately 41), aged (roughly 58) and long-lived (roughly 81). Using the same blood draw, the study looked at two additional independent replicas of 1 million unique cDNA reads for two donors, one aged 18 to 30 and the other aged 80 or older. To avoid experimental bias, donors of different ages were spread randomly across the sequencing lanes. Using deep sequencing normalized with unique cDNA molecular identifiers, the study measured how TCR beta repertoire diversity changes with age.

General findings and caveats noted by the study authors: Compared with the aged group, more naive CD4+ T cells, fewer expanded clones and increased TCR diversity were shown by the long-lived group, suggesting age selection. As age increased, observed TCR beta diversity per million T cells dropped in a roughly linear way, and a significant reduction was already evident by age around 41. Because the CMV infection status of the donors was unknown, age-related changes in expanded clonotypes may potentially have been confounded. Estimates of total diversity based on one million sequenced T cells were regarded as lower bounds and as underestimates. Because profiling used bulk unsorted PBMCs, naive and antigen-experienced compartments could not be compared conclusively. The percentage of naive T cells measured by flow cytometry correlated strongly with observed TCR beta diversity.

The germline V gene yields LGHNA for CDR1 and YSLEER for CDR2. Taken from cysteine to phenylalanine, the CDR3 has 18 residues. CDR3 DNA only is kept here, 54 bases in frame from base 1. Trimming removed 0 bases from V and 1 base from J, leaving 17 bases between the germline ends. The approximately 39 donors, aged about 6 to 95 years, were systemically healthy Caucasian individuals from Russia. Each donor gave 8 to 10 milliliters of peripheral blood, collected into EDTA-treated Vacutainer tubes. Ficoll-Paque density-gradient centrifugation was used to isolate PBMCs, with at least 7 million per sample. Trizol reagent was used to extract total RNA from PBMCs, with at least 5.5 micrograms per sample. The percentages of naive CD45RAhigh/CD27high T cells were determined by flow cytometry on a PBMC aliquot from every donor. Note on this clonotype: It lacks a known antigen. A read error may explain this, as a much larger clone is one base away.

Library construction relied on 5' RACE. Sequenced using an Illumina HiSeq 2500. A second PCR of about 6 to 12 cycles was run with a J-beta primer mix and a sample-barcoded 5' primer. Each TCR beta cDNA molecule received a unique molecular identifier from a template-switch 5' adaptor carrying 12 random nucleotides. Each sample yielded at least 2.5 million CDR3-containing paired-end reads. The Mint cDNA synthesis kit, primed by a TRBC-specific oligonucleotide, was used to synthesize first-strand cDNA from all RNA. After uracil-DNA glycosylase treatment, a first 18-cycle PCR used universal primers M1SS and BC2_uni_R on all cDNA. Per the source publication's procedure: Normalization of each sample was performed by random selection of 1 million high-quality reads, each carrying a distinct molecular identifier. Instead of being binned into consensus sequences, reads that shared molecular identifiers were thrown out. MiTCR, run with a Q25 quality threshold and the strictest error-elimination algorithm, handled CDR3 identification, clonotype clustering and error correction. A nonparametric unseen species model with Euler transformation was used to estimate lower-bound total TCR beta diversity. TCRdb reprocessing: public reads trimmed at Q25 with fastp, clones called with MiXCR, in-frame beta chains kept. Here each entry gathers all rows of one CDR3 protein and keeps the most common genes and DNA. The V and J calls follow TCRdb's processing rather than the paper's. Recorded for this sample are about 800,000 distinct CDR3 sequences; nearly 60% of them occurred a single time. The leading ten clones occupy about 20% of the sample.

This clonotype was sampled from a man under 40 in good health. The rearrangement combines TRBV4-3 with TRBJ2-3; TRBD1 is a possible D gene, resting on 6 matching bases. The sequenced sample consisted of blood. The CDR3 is CASSQDPPSRGRTDTQYF. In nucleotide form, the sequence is TGCGCCAGCAGCCAAGATCCCCCTAGCAGGGGCCGCACAGATACGCAGTATTTT.